Below, 15 T cell receptor beta chains from the same sample are listed, as sequenced in a study of blood T cells in healthy people across ages. Using a J-beta primer mix together with a sample-barcoded 5' primer, a second PCR was run for about 7 to 12 cycles. Via MiXCR, TCRdb re-called the 5' RACE reads, giving one row per CDR3 protein. The sample contains about 640,000 distinct CDR3 sequences, less than 35% of which appear only once. The sequencing input was blood. The receptor source for this set is an elderly woman in good health.

V and J are TRBV20-1 and TRBJ2-7; D gene unclear. The V gene lost 5 bases and the J gene lost 2 bases, with 10 bases spanning the gap. Germline CDR1 reads DFQATT; CDR2 reads SNEGSKA (reference sequence). The length of the CDR3 is 12 residues. CDR3 sequence (DNA): TGCAGTGCTCAGTACAGCGCCTACGAGCAGTACTTC. Amino acid sequence: CSAQYSAYEQYF.

This clonotype was seen a few times. A much larger clone lies one base from this, so it may be a read error. The CDR3 DNA sequence: TGCAGCGTTGAAAGTACTAGTCGCCACGAGCAGTACTTC. Protein sequence: CSVESTSRHEQYF. The V and J genes are TRBV29-1 and TRBJ2-4; perhaps TRBD2 as D (5 bases). The last part of the DNA fits TRBJ2-7 better; the J call may be wrong. CDR3 length: 13 residues. The germline V gene encodes CDR1 SQVTM and CDR2 ANQGSEA.

This clonotype was found once. The chain couples TRBV20-1 to TRBJ2-1, with 10 nucleotides matching TRBD1. In germline, CDR1 is DFQATT, CDR2 SNEGSKA (reference sequence). Unmatched junction bases numbered 10, after V lost 6 bases and J lost 8 bases. This CDR3 is 14 amino acids long. The DNA for the CDR3 is TGCAGTGCAGCGGGGACAGGGGTCTTGGATGAGCAGTTCTTC. It yields the protein CSAAGTGVLDEQFF.

This clonotype was observed many times. The genes are TRBV20-1 and TRBJ2-3, with D maybe TRBD2 (5 bases). CDR1 and CDR2 from the germline V gene are DFQATT and SNEGSKA (reference sequence). The CDR3 runs 14 residues. Trimming removed 5 bases from V and 2 bases from J, with 14 bases in between. CDR3 loop: CSAEERRITDTQYF. CDR3 sequence (DNA): TGCAGTGCTGAAGAGCGGCGGATCACAGATACGCAGTATTTT.

This clonotype was counted once. This may stem from a read error, because a much larger clone lies one nucleotide away. The V and J genes are TRBV27 and TRBJ2-6, with D possibly TRBD1 on 5 matching bases. CDR1 and CDR2 (germline): MNHEY, SMNVEV (reference sequence). This CDR3 contains 15 residues. CDR3 sequence (DNA): TGTGCCAGCAGTTTTCTGCCGTCTGGGGCCAACGCCCTGACTTTC. Protein: CASSFLPSGANALTF. Full variable domain (remainder filled in from reference TRBV27 and TRBJ2-6): EAQVTQNPRYLITVTGKKLTVTCSQNMNHEYMSWYRQDPGLGLRQIYYSMNVEVTDKGDVPEGYKVSRKEKRNFPLILESPSPNQTSLYFCASSFLPSGANALTFGAGSRLTVL.

The J gene is TRBJ1-2, the V gene TRBV20-1, with D perhaps TRBD1 (5 bases). In germline, CDR1 is DFQATT, CDR2 SNEGSKA (reference sequence). CDR3 length: 12 residues. Trimming pared 0 bases from V and 4 bases from J, leaving 6 bases between. CDR3 amino acids: CSAREDTYGYTF. DNA of the CDR3: TGCAGTGCTAGAGAGGACACCTATGGCTACACCTTC.

Only a few counts were recorded for this clonotype. The chain employs TRBV7-9 and TRBJ1-1; D remains ambiguous. CDR1 and CDR2 (germline): SEHNR, FQNEAQ (reference sequence). The CDR3 is 15 residues long. Trimming removed 2 bases at V and 1 base at J, with 11 bases between. CDR3 amino acids: CASSLTGQRNTEAFF. For the CDR3, the DNA is TGTGCCAGCAGCTTAACTGGGCAAAGGAACACTGAAGCTTTCTTT.

This clonotype was counted at least ten times. The CDR3 nucleotides are TGCGCCAGCAGCTTGGGACAGGGGGCCTATGGCTACACCTTC. It is translated as CASSLGQGAYGYTF. V usage is TRBV5-1 and J usage is TRBJ1-2; TRBD1 matches at 10 bases. The length of the CDR3 is 14 residues. Trimming removed 0 bases from V and 4 bases from J; junction bases left unmatched: 0. Germline V lookup: CDR1 SGHRS, CDR2 YFSETQ.

This clonotype was counted between two and nine times. The chain has TRBV28 and TRBJ2-3, with 12 bases lining up with TRBD2. This CDR3 spans 15 amino acids. Germline CDR1 MDHEN, CDR2 SYDVKM. J lost 4 bases, V lost 7 bases, and 6 bases had no gene match. The CDR3 nucleotides read TGTGCCAGCACCCAAGGGACTAGCGGGCCAGATACGCAGTATTTT. Protein sequence: CASTQGTSGPDTQYF.

Details on this clonotype: This may stem from a read error, because a much larger clone lies one nucleotide away. CDR3 loop: CASSYGLGRPQHF. For the CDR3, the DNA is TGTGCCAGCAGTTACGGGTTAGGTCGGCCCCAGCATTTT. V and J are TRBV6-6 and TRBJ1-5; D is unresolved. The V and J ends lost 2 bases and 9 bases respectively, with 11 bases between them. Germline CDR1 reads MNHNY; CDR2 reads SVGAGI (reference sequence). The CDR3 is 13 amino acids.

The chain uses TRBV10-3 and TRBJ2-3; TRBD2 is a possible D gene (6 bases). CDR1 and CDR2 (germline): ENHRY, SYGVKD. The CDR3 is 14 amino acids. V lost 6 bases to trimming and J lost 3 bases, with 13 bases between them. CDR3 loop: CAISQTEGTDTQYF. The CDR3 DNA is TGTGCCATCAGCCAAACGGAGGGGACAGATACGCAGTATTTT.

A word on this clonotype: Since a much larger clone is just one base distant, this may be a read error. V and J are TRBV5-1 and TRBJ1-1; D not resolved. Germline CDR1 and CDR2: SGHRS and YFSETQ. The CDR3 covers 15 residues. V was cut by 3 bases and J by 1 base, with 13 bases left in between. In DNA form, the CDR3 reads TGCGCCAGCAGCTCCGCGGGGAGGCGGAACACTGAAGCTTTCTTT. Translated, it gives CASSSAGRRNTEAFF.

This clonotype showed up just a few times. This chain links TRBV24-1 with TRBJ1-1; no clear D gene. V lost 5 bases and J lost 3, with 9 bases in between. CDR1 and CDR2 from the germline V gene are KGHDR and SFDVKD. This CDR3 comprises 13 residues. CDR3 region: CATSAPGHTEAFF. For the CDR3, the DNA is TGTGCCACCAGTGCCCCGGGCCACACTGAAGCTTTCTTT.

The rearrangement links TRBV6-1 to TRBJ1-2; D is unresolved. This CDR3 has 13 amino acids. The germline V gene has CDR1 MNHNS and CDR2 SASEGT. Trimming stripped 1 base from V and 8 bases from J, with 11 bases between. CDR3 sequence: CASSEDVSLGYTF. DNA for the CDR3: TGTGCCAGCAGTGAAGACGTCAGCCTAGGCTACACCTTC.

A remark on this clonotype: Just one base apart from a much larger clone, this may be a read error. The chain uses TRBV7-2 and TRBJ1-1; D is uncertain. The CDR3 spans 15 residues. Germline CDR1 and CDR2: SGHTA and FQGNSA. The CDR3 region is CASSPRGGMNTEASF. In DNA, the CDR3 is TGTGCCAGCAGCCCCCGGGGAGGGATGAACACTGAAGCTTCCTTT. Full variable domain (missing parts from reference TRBV7-2 and TRBJ1-1): GAGVSQSPSNKVTEKGKDVELRCDPISGHTALYWYRQSLGQGLEFLIYFQGNSAPDKSGLPSDRFSAERTGGSVSTLTIQRTQQEDSAVYLCASSPRGGMNTEASFGQGTRLTVV.